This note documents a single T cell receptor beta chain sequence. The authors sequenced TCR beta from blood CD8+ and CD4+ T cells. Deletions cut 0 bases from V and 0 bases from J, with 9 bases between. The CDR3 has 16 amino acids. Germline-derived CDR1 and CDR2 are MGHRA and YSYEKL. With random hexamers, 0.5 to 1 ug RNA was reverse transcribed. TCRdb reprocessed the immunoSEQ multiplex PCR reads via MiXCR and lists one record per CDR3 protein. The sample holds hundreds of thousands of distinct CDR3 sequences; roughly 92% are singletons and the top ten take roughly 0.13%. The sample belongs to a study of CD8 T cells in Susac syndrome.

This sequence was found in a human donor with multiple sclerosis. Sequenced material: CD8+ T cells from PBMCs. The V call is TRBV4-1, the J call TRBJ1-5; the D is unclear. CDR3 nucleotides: TGCGCCAGCAGCCAAGATGGAACCTTTAGCAATCAGCCCCAGCATTTT. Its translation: CASSQDGTFSNQPQHF.